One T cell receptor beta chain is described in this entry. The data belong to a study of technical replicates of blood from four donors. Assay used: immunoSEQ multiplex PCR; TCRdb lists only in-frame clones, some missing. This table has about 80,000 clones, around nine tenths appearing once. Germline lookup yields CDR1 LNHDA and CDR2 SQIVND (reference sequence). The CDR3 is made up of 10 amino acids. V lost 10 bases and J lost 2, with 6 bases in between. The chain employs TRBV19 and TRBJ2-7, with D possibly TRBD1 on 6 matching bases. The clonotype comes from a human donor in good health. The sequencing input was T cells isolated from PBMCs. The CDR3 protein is CATGAYEQYF. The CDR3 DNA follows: TGTGCCACAGGGGCCTACGAGCAGTACTTC.